A single T cell receptor (beta chain) is shown here with its context. The record originates from a study of blood T cell repertoires in COVID-19. With V trimmed by 2 bases and J by 4 bases, 3 bases remained unmatched. Germline values: CDR1 MNHEY, CDR2 SVGEGT. The CDR3 is 15 amino acids. TCRdb keeps only in-frame clones here, not all; method: immunoSEQ multiplex PCR. The repertoire holds 210,000 or so clones, with around 82% as singletons. Material for sequencing was peripheral blood. The sequence came from a middle-aged woman with acute or convalescent COVID-19. The rearrangement uses TRBV6-2 or TRBV6-3 and TRBJ2-3, with 10 nucleotides matching TRBD2. CDR3 in amino acids: CASSYVSGRPDTQYF. CDR3 DNA sequence: TGTGCCAGCAGTTACGTTAGCGGGAGGCCAGATACGCAGTATTTT.